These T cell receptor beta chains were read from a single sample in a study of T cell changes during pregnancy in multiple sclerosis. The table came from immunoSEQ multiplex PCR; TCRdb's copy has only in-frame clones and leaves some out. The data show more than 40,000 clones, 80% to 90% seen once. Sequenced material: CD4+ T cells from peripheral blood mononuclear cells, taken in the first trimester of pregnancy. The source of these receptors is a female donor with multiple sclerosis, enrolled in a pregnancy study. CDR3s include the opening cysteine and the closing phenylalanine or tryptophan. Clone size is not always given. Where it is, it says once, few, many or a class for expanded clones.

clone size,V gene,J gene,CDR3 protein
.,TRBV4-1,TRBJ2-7,CASSQDSTRSYEQYF
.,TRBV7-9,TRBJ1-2,CASSSVRQGAAGYTF
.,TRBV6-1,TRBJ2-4,CASSQAGNKNIQYF
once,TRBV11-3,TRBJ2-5,CASSFEAGGETQYF
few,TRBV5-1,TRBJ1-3,CASSSDRAFSSDGNTIYF
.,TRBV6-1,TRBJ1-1,CASSDGTGPMNTEAFF
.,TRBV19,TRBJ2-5,CASSVRLIETQYF
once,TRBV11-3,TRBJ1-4,CASSRGAGIKLFF
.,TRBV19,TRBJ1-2,CASTPDSWSYTF
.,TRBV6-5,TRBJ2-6,CASSYEAGANVLTF
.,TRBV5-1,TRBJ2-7,CASSPGQGKEQYF
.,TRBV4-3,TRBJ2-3,CASSQDSGSSNTQYF
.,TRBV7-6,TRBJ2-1,CASSPRLAGVMGSYNEQFF
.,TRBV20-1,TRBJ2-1,CSVGTSTEQFF
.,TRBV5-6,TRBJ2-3,CASSLGTGLRYTQYF
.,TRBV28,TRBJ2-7,CASSFSFYEQYF
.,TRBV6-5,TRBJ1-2,CASSRDSIYGYTF
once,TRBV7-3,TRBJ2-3,CASSLTSVNTDTQYF
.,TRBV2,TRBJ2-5,CASSGGRQETQYF
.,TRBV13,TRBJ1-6,CASSLGSFGSPLHF
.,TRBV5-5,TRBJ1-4,CASRPTGANNEKLFF
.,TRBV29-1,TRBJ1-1,CSVEGTGESKAFF
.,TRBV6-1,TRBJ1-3,CATQQGSSGNTIYF
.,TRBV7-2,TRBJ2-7,CASTPLRGQTYEQYF
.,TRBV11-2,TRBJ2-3,CASSLGFGRAEDTQYF
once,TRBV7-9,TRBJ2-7,CASSLLGEVYEQYF
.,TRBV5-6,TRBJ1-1,CASSFYQRLEAFF
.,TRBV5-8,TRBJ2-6,CASGAGSGTGANVLTF
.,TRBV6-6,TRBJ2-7,CASSYPSPGGEQYF
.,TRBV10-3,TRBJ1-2,CAISESGGRDYGYTF
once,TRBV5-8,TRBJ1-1,CASRSRDRGTEAFF
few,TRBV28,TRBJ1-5,CASRPPDRDNQPQHF
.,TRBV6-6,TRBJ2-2,CASTQSSGSHTGELFF
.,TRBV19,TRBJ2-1,CASSIKPLIQGGIYNEQFF
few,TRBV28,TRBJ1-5,CASSYREQPQHF
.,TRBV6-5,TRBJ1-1,CASRRDSGNTEAFF
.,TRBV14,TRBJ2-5,CASSQGQVPAETQYF
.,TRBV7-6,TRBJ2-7,CASSSESTGTYEQYF
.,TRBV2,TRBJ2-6,CASSEASWRSSGANVLTF
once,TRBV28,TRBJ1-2,CASKRGNYGYTF
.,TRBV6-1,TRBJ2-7,CASSLGLAGSYEQYF